Following are 30 T cell receptor beta chains from one sample sequenced in a study of long-term antiretroviral therapy in people with HIV. This was the immunoSEQ v3.0 assay at survey level. Sequenced by immunoSEQ multiplex PCR; TCRdb stores in-frame clones only, minus some. The table records about 30,000 clones, around 83% of them present only once. Here the sequenced sample was unsorted PBMCs, taken just over 2.7 years before starting antiretroviral therapy. The receptor set was obtained from a young woman with HIV.

V gene TRBV5-1 combines with J gene TRBJ2-2; D may correspond to TRBD1 or TRBD2 (5 bases each). The length of the CDR3 is 15 residues. The germline CDR1 and CDR2 sequences are SGHRS and YFSETQ. Trimming took 4 bases from V and 0 from J, leaving 10 bases between them. This chain's CDR3 is CASSLGTANTGELFF. DNA for the CDR3: TGCGCCAGCAGCCTGGGGACGGCGAACACCGGGGAGCTGTTTTTT. Drawing the rest from reference TRBV5-1 and TRBJ2-2, the complete variable domain is KAGVTQTPRYLIKTRGQQVTLSCSPISGHRSVSWYQQTPGQGLQFLFEYFSETQRNKGNFPGRFSGRQFSNSRSEMNVSTLELGDSALYLCASSLGTANTGELFFGEGSRLTVL.

V is TRBV6-5 and J is TRBJ1-1; D uncertain. CDR1 and CDR2 from the germline V gene are MNHEY and SVGAGI. The CDR3 has 14 residues. Trimming took 6 bases from V and 0 from J, leaving 11 bases between them. CDR3 in DNA: TGTGCCAGCAGCCCCCCCAAGATGAACACTGAAGCTTTCTTT. Its translation: CASSPPKMNTEAFF.

This sequence joins TRBV7-5 and TRBJ1-2. TRBV7-5 is a pseudogene. The CDR3 is 13 residues long. In nucleotides, the CDR3 is TGTGCCAGAAGTTCGAGGTATAACTATGGCTACACCTTC. This encodes CARSSRYNYGYTF.

This clone was counted once. The CDR3 region has the DNA TGCGCCAGCAGTCCATCCAGCATGATTGAGACCCAGTACTTC. Residues: CASSPSSMIETQYF. The rearrangement joins TRBV5-1 to TRBJ2-5; no clear D gene. The V end was cut by 5 bases, the J end by 5 bases, with 16 bases between. Per the germline V gene, CDR1 is SGHRS and CDR2 is YFSETQ. The CDR3 has 14 amino acids.

The J gene is TRBJ1-2, the V gene TRBV6-1; 7 nucleotides align to TRBD1. CDR3 length: 15 residues. Germline CDR1 MNHNS, CDR2 SASEGT. The junction had 11 bases not matched to a gene; V was cut back by 6 bases and J by 4 bases. CDR3 nucleotides: TGTGCCAGCAGCGCTAACCAGGGGGGGCTCTATGGCTACACCTTC. Translated: CASSANQGGLYGYTF.

In nucleotides, the CDR3 is TGTGCCAGCTCGACTAGCGGGGGGCCCTTCCAAGAGACCCAGTACTTC. Translated: CASSTSGGPFQETQYF. The rearrangement links TRBV19 to TRBJ2-5; 13 nucleotides agree with TRBD2. V lost 9 bases and J lost 1; bases outside the gene matches: 8. CDR1 is LNHDA, CDR2 SQIVND, per germline (reference sequence). This CDR3 region has 16 residues.

The chain uses TRBV13 and TRBJ2-1; TRBD2 agrees at 12 bases. The germline CDR1 and CDR2 sequences are PRHDT and FYEKMQ (reference sequence). V shed 6 bases and J 4 bases; nucleotides not matched to a gene: 7. The CDR3 spans 16 residues. The CDR3 loop is CASRFLLAGGYNEQFF. CDR3 nucleotide sequence: TGTGCCAGCAGGTTTTTACTAGCGGGGGGATACAATGAGCAGTTCTTC.

Relative to its sample, this clone is medium-sized. V gene TRBV6-5 combines with J gene TRBJ1-2; the D is unclear. This CDR3 is built from 13 residues. V dropped 4 bases and J dropped 1 base, with 7 bases sitting between them. Germline V gene sequence: CDR1 MNHEY, CDR2 SVGAGI. The chain's CDR3 is CASSLGSNYGYTF. For the CDR3, the DNA is TGTGCCAGCAGTTTGGGCAGTAACTATGGCTACACCTTC.

V gene TRBV7-2 combines with J gene TRBJ2-2, with TRBD2 identical over 7 bases. There are 16 residues in the CDR3. Germline values: CDR1 SGHTA, CDR2 FQGNSA. The trim removed 7 bases at V and 2 bases at J, leaving 10 bases unmatched. CDR3 DNA sequence: TGTGCCAGCACCGAGCGCGGCGGGGGAAACACCGGGGAGCTGTTTTTT. Translating gives CASTERGGGNTGELFF. Complete variable domain (other parts from reference TRBV7-2 and TRBJ2-2): GAGVSQSPSNKVTEKGKDVELRCDPISGHTALYWYRQSLGQGLEFLIYFQGNSAPDKSGLPSDRFSAERTGGSVSTLTIQRTQQEDSAVYLCASTERGGGNTGELFFGEGSRLTVL.

This rearrangement joins TRBV30 to TRBJ1-6, with TRBD1 identical over 8 bases. This CDR3 comprises 12 residues. Germline V gene lookup returns CDR1 GTSNPN and CDR2 SVGIG (reference sequence). V shed 5 bases and J 9 bases; nucleotides not matched to a gene: 3. This CDR3 is CAWGQGFSPLHF. CDR3 nucleotide sequence: TGTGCCTGGGGACAGGGTTTTTCACCCCTCCACTTT. The entire variable domain, with the rest obtained from reference TRBV30 and TRBJ1-6, is as follows: SQTIHQWPATLVQPVGSPLSLECTVEGTSNPNLYWYRQAAGRGLQLLFYSVGIGQISSEVPQNLSASRPQDRQFILSSKKLLLSDSGFYLCAWGQGFSPLHFGNGTRLTVT.

This chain links TRBV21-1 with TRBJ1-1; the D segment call TRBD1 is taken from the table without a DNA check. TRBV21-1 is designated a pseudogene. This CDR3 region has 15 residues. In DNA form, the CDR3 reads TGTGCCAGCAGTCCTTCGAGGGGGAGTAACACTGAAGCTTTCTTT. Amino acids: CASSPSRGSNTEAFF.

This clone was observed a handful of times. The chain links TRBV11-2 to TRBJ1-5; D is undetermined. The CDR3 has 13 amino acids. With 0 bases removed from V and 7 bases from J, the gap between germline ends came to 7 bases. The germline CDR1 and CDR2 sequences are SGHAT and FQNNGV. CDR3: CASSLDRRQPQHF. CDR3 nucleotide sequence: TGTGCCAGCAGCTTAGATCGACGACAGCCCCAGCATTTT.

The chain employs TRBV5-4 and TRBJ1-2; 7 bases agree with TRBD1. J gave up 5 bases and V 4 bases, and 8 bases lay outside the gene matches. The CDR3 extends over 14 amino acids. The V gene's germline CDR1 is SGHNT and CDR2 YYREEE (reference sequence). CDR3 DNA: TGTGCCAGCAGCCAGCCGGGACAGTATTATGGCTACACCTTC. This encodes CASSQPGQYYGYTF.

The chain links TRBV4-1 to TRBJ1-6; perhaps TRBD1 as D (5 bases). The CDR3 has 16 amino acids. Germline V CDR1 and CDR2: MGHRA, YSYEKL. Trimming stripped 4 bases from V and 7 bases from J, with 17 bases between. The CDR3 sequence is CASSRSDSPLNSPLHF. The CDR3 bases are TGCGCCAGCAGCCGATCAGACAGCCCCCTCAATTCACCCCTCCACTTT.

The V gene is TRBV29-1, the J gene TRBJ2-1; 8 bases fit TRBD1. V was pared by 8 bases and J by 5 bases, with 8 bases of the junction left unmatched. Germline CDR1 SQVTM, CDR2 ANQGSEA. The CDR3 runs 13 residues. CDR3 sequence reads: CSSRTGWDNEQFF. Written as DNA, the CDR3 is TGCAGCTCGAGGACAGGGTGGGACAATGAGCAGTTCTTC.

The chain carries TRBV7-8 and TRBJ2-2, with a weak D call TRBD2 (5 bases). The CDR3 runs 16 residues. Trimming took 4 bases from V and 5 from J, leaving 17 bases between them. Germline CDR1 is SGHVS and CDR2 is FQNEAQ. CDR3 region: CASSYQSGKQTGELFF. The CDR3 DNA reads as TGTGCCAGCAGCTACCAGTCGGGGAAGCAGACCGGGGAGCTGTTTTTT.

CDR3 region: CASTWGPHHF. The CDR3 bases are TGTGCCAGCACCTGGGGGCCTCATCATTTT. This chain links TRBV5-8 with TRBJ1-5; tentative D call: TRBD1 (6 bases). The CDR3 sequence is 10 residues long. V lost 6 bases and J 16 bases, leaving 14 bases between the germline ends. Germline CDR1 is SGHTS and CDR2 is YDEGEE.

This rearrangement joins TRBV7-9 to TRBJ1-1; TRBD1 matches 8 bases. Germline CDR1 reads SEHNR; CDR2 reads FQNEAQ (reference sequence). There are 16 residues in the CDR3. The ends lost 7 bases at V and 1 base at J; junction bases unmatched: 11. The CDR3 sequence: CASNGQGGMRNTEAFF. DNA of the CDR3: TGTGCCAGCAATGGACAGGGCGGGATGAGGAACACTGAAGCTTTCTTT.

This clone was detected a few times. This chain's CDR3 is CASSLANNYGYTF. The CDR3 DNA is TGTGCCAGCAGCCTAGCCAATAACTATGGCTACACCTTC. V and J are TRBV7-3 and TRBJ1-2, with D hard to call. Trimming took 5 bases from V and 1 from J, leaving 8 bases between them. The CDR3 length is 13 residues. CDR1 is SGHTA and CDR2 is FQGTGA in the germline V gene.

This chain's CDR3 is CASSSVRAADTQYF. The CDR3 DNA reads TGCGCCAGCAGCTCCGTCCGCGCGGCAGATACGCAGTATTTT. The J gene is TRBJ2-3, the V gene TRBV5-1; D call uncertain. The CDR3 loop spans 14 amino acids. CDR1 and CDR2 (germline): SGHRS, YFSETQ. The ends were cut back, 3 bases at V and 4 bases at J, with 12 bases in the middle.

The rearrangement joins TRBV20-1 to TRBJ2-7; D is perhaps TRBD2 (6 bases). The CDR3 extends over 11 amino acids. V was clipped by 6 bases and J by 9 bases, with 15 bases between them. Germline V gene lookup returns CDR1 DFQATT and CDR2 SNEGSKA (reference sequence). The CDR3 loop is CSAGTLHVQYF. In nucleotides, the CDR3 is TGCAGTGCCGGGACTTTGCATGTGCAGTACTTC.

The chain joins TRBV6-1 to TRBJ1-1; tentatively, D is TRBD1 (6 bases). With 5 bases removed from V and 1 base from J, the gap between germline ends came to 14 bases. CDR3 length: 15 amino acids. Germline CDR1 is MNHNS and CDR2 is SASEGT. Written as DNA, the CDR3 is TGTGCCAGCAGTTTAAGAGGGACAACGAACACTGAAGCTTTCTTT. Its protein product is CASSLRGTTNTEAFF.

The sample holds one count of this clone. The V and J genes are TRBV19 and TRBJ2-3; a possible D gene is TRBD2 (6 bases). Germline CDR1 is LNHDA and CDR2 is SQIVND (reference sequence). Trimming took off 6 bases at V and 3 bases at J, with 16 bases between the two ends. The length of the CDR3 is 15 residues. The CDR3 coding sequence is TGTGCCAGTAGGGCCAGGGCACGGGAGACAGATACGCAGTATTTT. Translation gives CASRARARETDTQYF.

This chain connects TRBV7-6 to TRBJ1-1; possibly TRBD1 for D (6 bases). In germline, CDR1 is SGHVS, CDR2 FNYEAQ. The CDR3 is made up of 16 amino acids. V lost 0 bases and J 1 base, leaving 12 bases between the germline ends. CDR3 in DNA: TGTGCCAGCAGCTTAGCTAAGGGGACACCGAACACTGAAGCTTTCTTT. Its protein product is CASSLAKGTPNTEAFF.

The rearrangement links TRBV30 to TRBJ1-2, with TRBD1 matching 9 bases. This CDR3 contains 14 residues. V was clipped by 7 bases and J by 6 bases; unmatched bases: 12. Per germline, CDR1 GTSNPN and CDR2 SVGIG (reference sequence). The DNA of the CDR3 is TGTGCCTCGTTATCCGGGACAGGGAATAATGGCTACACCTTC. Residues: CASLSGTGNNGYTF.

The chain carries TRBV19 and TRBJ2-7; D may correspond to TRBD1 or TRBD2 (5 bases each). V was shortened by 11 bases and J by 5 bases, with 19 bases between the two germline ends. The CDR3 covers 13 residues. Germline V gives CDR1 LNHDA, CDR2 SQIVND (reference sequence). In nucleotides, the CDR3 is TGTGCCTCAGACCCCCGTGTGGGGGACGAGCAGTACGTC. Translation gives CASDPRVGDEQYV.

The chain uses TRBV5-1 and TRBJ2-5; 8 bases fit TRBD2. CDR3 length: 16 amino acids. The V segment lost 4 bases and the J segment 2 bases; nucleotides outside the gene matches: 10. Germline-derived CDR1 and CDR2 are SGHRS and YFSETQ. CDR3: CASSTTGGGNQETQYF. CDR3 sequence (DNA): TGCGCCAGCAGCACCACTGGCGGGGGGAATCAAGAGACCCAGTACTTC.

The chain employs TRBV5-1 and TRBJ1-4, with D maybe TRBD1 (5 bases). V lost 2 bases and J 3 bases, leaving 20 bases between the germline ends. Per germline, CDR1 SGHRS and CDR2 YFSETQ. The CDR3 spans 18 residues. CDR3 sequence: CASSLTLVGALPNEKLFF. CDR3 in DNA: TGCGCCAGCAGCTTAACTTTAGTAGGGGCTCTGCCTAATGAAAAACTGTTTTTT.

The rearrangement uses TRBV9 and TRBJ1-2; D possibly corresponds to TRBD1 (6 bases). The CDR3 covers 15 residues. From germline, CDR1 is SGDLS and CDR2 YYNGEE. V gave up 3 bases and J gave up 4 bases, with 16 bases separating them. The CDR3: CASSGEDSYFYGYTF. The CDR3 DNA follows: TGTGCCAGCAGCGGAGAGGACAGTTACTTCTATGGCTACACCTTC.

The chain employs TRBV5-1 and TRBJ2-1; possibly TRBD1 or TRBD2 for D (6 bases each). V was shortened by 7 bases and J by 8 bases, with 22 bases between the two germline ends. This CDR3 has 15 residues. Per germline, CDR1 SGHRS and CDR2 YFSETQ. The CDR3 protein is CASGPGTGGPHEQFF. The CDR3 region has the DNA TGCGCCAGCGGGCCAGGGACCGGGGGCCCCCATGAGCAGTTCTTC. Looking up the rest from reference TRBV5-1 and TRBJ2-1 gives the full variable domain: KAGVTQTPRYLIKTRGQQVTLSCSPISGHRSVSWYQQTPGQGLQFLFEYFSETQRNKGNFPGRFSGRQFSNSRSEMNVSTLELGDSALYLCASGPGTGGPHEQFFGPGTRLTVL.